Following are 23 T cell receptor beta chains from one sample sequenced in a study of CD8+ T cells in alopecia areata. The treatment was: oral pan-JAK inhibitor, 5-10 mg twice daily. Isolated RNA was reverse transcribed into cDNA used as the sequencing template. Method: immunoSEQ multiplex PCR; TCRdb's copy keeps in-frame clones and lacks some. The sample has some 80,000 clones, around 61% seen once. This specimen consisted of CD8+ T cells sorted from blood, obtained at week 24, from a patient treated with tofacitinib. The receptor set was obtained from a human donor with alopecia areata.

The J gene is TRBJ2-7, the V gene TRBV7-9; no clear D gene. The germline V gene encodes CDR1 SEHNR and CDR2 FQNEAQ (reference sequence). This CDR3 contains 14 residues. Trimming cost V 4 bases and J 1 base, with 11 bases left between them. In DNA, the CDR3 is TGTGCCAGCAGCTCCCTTCCCCGATCCTACGAGCAGTACTTC. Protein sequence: CASSSLPRSYEQYF.

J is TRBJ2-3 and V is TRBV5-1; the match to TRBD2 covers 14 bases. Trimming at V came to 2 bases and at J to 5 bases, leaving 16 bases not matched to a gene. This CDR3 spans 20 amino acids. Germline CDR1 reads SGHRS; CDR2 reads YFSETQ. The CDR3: CASSFKGLAGALSRGDTQYF. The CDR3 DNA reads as TGCGCCAGCAGCTTCAAGGGACTAGCGGGAGCCCTTTCCCGAGGAGATACGCAGTATTTT.

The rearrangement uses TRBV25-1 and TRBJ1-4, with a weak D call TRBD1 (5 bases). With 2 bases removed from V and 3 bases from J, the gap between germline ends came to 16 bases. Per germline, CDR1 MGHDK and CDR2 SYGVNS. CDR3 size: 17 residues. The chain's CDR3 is CASSENLESRANEKLFF. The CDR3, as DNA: TGTGCCAGCAGTGAAAATTTGGAGTCCAGGGCTAATGAAAAACTGTTTTTT. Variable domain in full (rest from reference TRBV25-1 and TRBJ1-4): EADIYQTPRYLVIGTGKKITLECSQTMGHDKMYWYQQDPGMELHLIHYSYGVNSTEKGDLSSESTVSRIRTEHFPLTLESARPSHTSQYLCASSENLESRANEKLFFGSGTQLSVL.

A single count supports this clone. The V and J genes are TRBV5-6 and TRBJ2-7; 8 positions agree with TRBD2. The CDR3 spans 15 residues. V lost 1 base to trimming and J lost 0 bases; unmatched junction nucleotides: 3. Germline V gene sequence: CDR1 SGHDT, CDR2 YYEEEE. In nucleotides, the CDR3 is TGTGCCAGCAGCTTGAGGCGGGAGGTCTCCTACGAGCAGTACTTC. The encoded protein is CASSLRREVSYEQYF.

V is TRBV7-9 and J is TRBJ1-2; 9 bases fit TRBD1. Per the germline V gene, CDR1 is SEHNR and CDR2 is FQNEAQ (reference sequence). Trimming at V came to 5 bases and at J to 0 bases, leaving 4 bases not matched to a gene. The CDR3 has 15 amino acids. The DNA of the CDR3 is TGTGCCAGCAGCAGCCGGGACAGGGCTAACTATGGCTACACCTTC. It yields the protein CASSSRDRANYGYTF.

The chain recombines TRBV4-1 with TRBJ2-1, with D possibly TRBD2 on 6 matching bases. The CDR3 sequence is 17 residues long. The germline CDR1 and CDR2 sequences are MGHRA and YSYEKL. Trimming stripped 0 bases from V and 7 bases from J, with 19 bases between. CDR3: CASSQDTGTGVLNEQFF. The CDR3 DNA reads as TGCGCCAGCAGCCAAGATACCGGGACTGGGGTATTGAATGAGCAGTTCTTC.

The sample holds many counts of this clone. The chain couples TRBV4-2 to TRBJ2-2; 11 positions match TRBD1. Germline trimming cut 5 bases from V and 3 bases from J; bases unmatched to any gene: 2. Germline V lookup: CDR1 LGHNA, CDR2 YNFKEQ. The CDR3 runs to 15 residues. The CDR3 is CASSSGQGDTGELFF. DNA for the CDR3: TGTGCCAGCAGCTCGGGACAGGGGGACACCGGGGAGCTGTTTTTT.

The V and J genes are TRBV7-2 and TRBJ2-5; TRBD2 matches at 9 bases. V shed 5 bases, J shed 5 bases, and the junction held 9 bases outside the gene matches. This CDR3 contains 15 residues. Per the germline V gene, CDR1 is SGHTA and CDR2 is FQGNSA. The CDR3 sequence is CASSPAHTSGETQYF. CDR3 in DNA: TGTGCCAGCAGCCCGGCCCATACTAGCGGGGAGACCCAGTACTTC.

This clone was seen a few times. The CDR3 sequence: CASGDRGPGELFF. CDR3 bases: TGCGCCAGCGGGGACAGGGGTCCCGGGGAGCTGTTTTTT. The chain is built from TRBV4-3 and TRBJ2-2, with 10 bases aligning to TRBD1. CDR1 and CDR2 (germline): LGHNA, YSLEER. J gave up 6 bases and V 8 bases, and 3 bases lay outside the gene matches. This CDR3 has 13 amino acids.

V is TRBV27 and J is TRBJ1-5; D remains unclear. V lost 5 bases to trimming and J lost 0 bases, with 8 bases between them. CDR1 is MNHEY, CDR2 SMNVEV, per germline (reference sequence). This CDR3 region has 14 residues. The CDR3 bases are TGTGCCAGCAGTGCCGGATATAGCAATCAGCCCCAGCATTTT. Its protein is CASSAGYSNQPQHF.

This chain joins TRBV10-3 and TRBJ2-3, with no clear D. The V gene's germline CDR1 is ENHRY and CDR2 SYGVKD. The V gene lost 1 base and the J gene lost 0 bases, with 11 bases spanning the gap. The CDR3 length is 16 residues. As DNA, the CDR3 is TGTGCCATCAGTGAGTTCCTACTCACTAGCACAGATACGCAGTATTTT. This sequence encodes CAISEFLLTSTDTQYF.

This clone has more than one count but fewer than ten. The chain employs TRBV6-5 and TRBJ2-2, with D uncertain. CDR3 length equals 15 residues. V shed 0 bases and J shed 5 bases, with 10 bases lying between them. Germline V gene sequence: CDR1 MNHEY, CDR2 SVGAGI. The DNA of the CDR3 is TGTGCCAGCAGTTACTCTGAGCAGACAACCGGGGAGCTGTTTTTT. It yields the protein CASSYSEQTTGELFF.

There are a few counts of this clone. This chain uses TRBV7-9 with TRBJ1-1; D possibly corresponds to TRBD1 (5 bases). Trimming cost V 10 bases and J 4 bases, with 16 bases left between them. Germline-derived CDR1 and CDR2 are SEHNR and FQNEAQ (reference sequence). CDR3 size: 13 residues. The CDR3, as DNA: TGTGCCACGGGACGGCCCTCGAGCACTGAAGCTTTCTTT. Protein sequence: CATGRPSSTEAFF.

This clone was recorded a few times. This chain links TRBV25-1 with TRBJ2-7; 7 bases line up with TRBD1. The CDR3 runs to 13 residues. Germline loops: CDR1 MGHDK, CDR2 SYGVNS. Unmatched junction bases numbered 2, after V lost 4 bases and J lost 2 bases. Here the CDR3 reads CASSVTGAYEQYF. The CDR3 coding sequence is TGTGCCAGCAGTGTTACAGGGGCCTACGAGCAGTACTTC.

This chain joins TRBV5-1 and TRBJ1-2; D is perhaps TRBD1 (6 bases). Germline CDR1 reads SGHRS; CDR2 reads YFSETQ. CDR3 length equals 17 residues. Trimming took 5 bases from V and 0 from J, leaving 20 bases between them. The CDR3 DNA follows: TGCGCCAGCAGACGTTTCTCTGGGGGCCCGACTAACTATGGCTACACCTTC. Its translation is CASRRFSGGPTNYGYTF.

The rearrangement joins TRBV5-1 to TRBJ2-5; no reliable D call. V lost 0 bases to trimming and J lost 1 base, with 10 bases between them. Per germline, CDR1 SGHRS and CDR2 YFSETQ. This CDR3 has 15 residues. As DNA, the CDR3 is TGCGCCAGCAGCTTGGAGGCTGCACTCCAAGAGACCCAGTACTTC. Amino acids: CASSLEAALQETQYF.

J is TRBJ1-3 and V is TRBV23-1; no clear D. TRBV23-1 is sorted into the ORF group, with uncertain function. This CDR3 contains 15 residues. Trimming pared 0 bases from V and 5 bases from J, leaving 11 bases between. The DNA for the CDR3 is TGCGCCAGCAGTCAATCTAGCCCAGCCAGAAACACCATATATTTT. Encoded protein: CASSQSSPARNTIYF.

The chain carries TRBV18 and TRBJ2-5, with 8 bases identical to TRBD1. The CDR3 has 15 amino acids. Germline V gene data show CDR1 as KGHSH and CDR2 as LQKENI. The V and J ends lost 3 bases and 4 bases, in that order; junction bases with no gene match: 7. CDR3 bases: TGTGCCAGCTCACCGGACAGGGATATTCGAGAGACCCAGTACTTC. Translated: CASSPDRDIRETQYF.

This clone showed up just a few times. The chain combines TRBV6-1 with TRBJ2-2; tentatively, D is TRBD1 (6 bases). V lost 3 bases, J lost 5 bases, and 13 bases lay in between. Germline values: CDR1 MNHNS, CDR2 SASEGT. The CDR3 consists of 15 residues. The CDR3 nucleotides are TGTGCCAGCAGTGACCGGGACACTCGTACCGGGGAGCTGTTTTTT. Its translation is CASSDRDTRTGELFF.

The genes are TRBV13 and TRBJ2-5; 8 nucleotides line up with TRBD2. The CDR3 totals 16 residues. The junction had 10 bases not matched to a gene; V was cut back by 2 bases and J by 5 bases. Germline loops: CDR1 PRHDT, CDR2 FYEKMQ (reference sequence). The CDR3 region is CASSLSPSGGRETQYF. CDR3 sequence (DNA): TGTGCCAGCAGCTTATCCCCAAGCGGGGGCAGGGAGACCCAGTACTTC.

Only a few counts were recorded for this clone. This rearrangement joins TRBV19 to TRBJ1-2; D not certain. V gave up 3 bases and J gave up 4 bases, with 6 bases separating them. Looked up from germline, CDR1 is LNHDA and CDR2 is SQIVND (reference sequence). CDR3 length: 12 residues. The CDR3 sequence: CASSIHSYGYTF. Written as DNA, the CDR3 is TGTGCCAGTAGTATTCACAGCTATGGCTACACCTTC.

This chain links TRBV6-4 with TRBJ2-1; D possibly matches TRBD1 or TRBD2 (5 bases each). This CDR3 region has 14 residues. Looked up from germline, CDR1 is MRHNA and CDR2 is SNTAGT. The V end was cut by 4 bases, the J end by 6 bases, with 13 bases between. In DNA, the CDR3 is TGTGCCAGCAGTGCCGGGGACGATATCAATGAGCAGTTCTTC. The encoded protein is CASSAGDDINEQFF.

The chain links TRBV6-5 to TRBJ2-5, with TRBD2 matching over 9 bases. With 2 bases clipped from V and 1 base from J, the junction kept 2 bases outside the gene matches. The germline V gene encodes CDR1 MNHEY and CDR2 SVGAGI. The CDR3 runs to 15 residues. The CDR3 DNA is TGTGCCAGCAGTTACGCGGGAGGGCGCCAAGAGACCCAGTACTTC. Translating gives CASSYAGGRQETQYF.